Listed here are 9 T cell receptor beta chains from one sample, sequenced in a study of blood T cell repertoires in COVID-19. Libraries were prepared by immunoSEQ multiplex PCR; TCRdb keeps only in-frame clonotypes and omits some of them. Altogether some 270,000 clones are present, approximately 86% being singletons, with the ten largest covering around 1.5%. Sequenced material: peripheral blood. These receptors all stem from an older woman who had recovered from COVID-19.

The rearrangement links TRBV7-9 to TRBJ2-1; 8 bases map to TRBD1. V was pared by 4 bases and J by 6 bases, with 8 bases of the junction left unmatched. The CDR3 loop spans 15 amino acids. Germline V gene sequence: CDR1 SEHNR, CDR2 FQNEAQ (reference sequence). The CDR3 region is CASSYRTGLGNEQFF. The CDR3 region has the DNA TGTGCCAGCAGCTATAGGACAGGGCTGGGCAATGAGCAGTTCTTC.

This clone has only a few counts. The gene calls are TRBV29-1 and TRBJ1-2; the match to TRBD1 covers 10 bases. V lost 6 bases and J lost 0; bases outside the gene matches: 1. The CDR3 runs to 13 residues. Germline V CDR1 and CDR2: SQVTM, ANQGSEA. The CDR3 bases are TGCAGCGTGGGGACAGGGGCTAACTATGGCTACACCTTC. Protein: CSVGTGANYGYTF. Combining the CDR3 with reference TRBV29-1 and TRBJ1-2 gives the whole variable domain SAVISQKPSRDICQRGTSLTIQCQVDSQVTMMFWYRQQPGQSLTLIATANQGSEATYESGFVIDKFPISRPNLTFSTLTVSNMSPEDSSIYLCSVGTGANYGYTFGSGTRLTVV.

The rearrangement uses TRBV4-2 and TRBJ2-7, with D tentatively TRBD1 (5 bases). This CDR3 spans 14 amino acids. Looked up from germline, CDR1 is LGHNA and CDR2 is YNFKEQ. Trimming removed 0 bases from V and 3 bases from J, with 9 bases in between. The CDR3 region has the DNA TGTGCCAGCAGCCAAGATGACAGTGACTACGAGCAGTACTTC. Translating it yields CASSQDDSDYEQYF.

The V and J genes are TRBV5-4 and TRBJ2-7; 8 nucleotides line up with TRBD2. Trimming removed 4 bases from V and 2 bases from J; junction bases left unmatched: 5. Germline lookup yields CDR1 SGHNT and CDR2 YYREEE (reference sequence). This CDR3 has 14 residues. The CDR3 DNA reads TGTGCCAGCAGCCAACGGGGGGGCCCCTACGAGCAGTACTTC. It is translated as CASSQRGGPYEQYF.

J is TRBJ1-1 and V is TRBV19, with 10 bases matching TRBD1. The V gene's germline CDR1 is LNHDA and CDR2 SQIVND (reference sequence). The V and J ends lost 4 bases and 5 bases, in that order; junction bases with no gene match: 7. CDR3 length equals 15 residues. The CDR3 loop reads CASSTRDRGATEAFF. Written as DNA, the CDR3 is TGTGCCAGTAGTACGAGGGACAGGGGAGCGACTGAAGCTTTCTTT.

The chain joins TRBV18 to TRBJ2-3, with D possibly TRBD1 on 6 matching bases. CDR1 is KGHSH and CDR2 is LQKENI in the germline V gene. V lost 5 bases and J lost 2, with 11 bases in between. This CDR3 contains 14 residues. The CDR3 region has the DNA TGTGCCAGCTCAAGGACAGCAGTCACAGATACGCAGTATTTT. It yields the protein CASSRTAVTDTQYF.

The chain links TRBV24-1 to TRBJ2-3; TRBD1 matches 8 bases. CDR1 and CDR2 from the germline V gene are KGHDR and SFDVKD. The CDR3 totals 18 residues. Trimming at V came to 4 bases and at J to 6 bases, leaving 17 bases not matched to a gene. The CDR3 DNA is TGTGCCACCAGTGACCCGGACCATCGGGCAGGGGGCCGGGATACGCAGTATTTT. Its protein product is CATSDPDHRAGGRDTQYF.

The V gene is TRBV7-2, the J gene TRBJ2-7; TRBD2 aligns across 12 bases. Germline V lookup: CDR1 SGHTA, CDR2 FQGNSA. With 6 bases clipped from V and 3 bases from J, the junction kept 6 bases outside the gene matches. This CDR3 spans 15 amino acids. CDR3 region: CASRPRLAGVYEQYF. As DNA, the CDR3 is TGTGCCAGCAGACCGCGACTAGCGGGGGTCTACGAGCAGTACTTC.

The gene calls are TRBV5-1 and TRBJ2-2, with D tentatively TRBD1 (6 bases). Germline CDR1 is SGHRS and CDR2 is YFSETQ. The V gene lost 2 bases and the J gene lost 5 bases, with 13 bases spanning the gap. The CDR3 is 15 residues long. This chain's CDR3 is CASSFRDTLTGELFF. For the CDR3, the DNA is TGCGCCAGCAGCTTTAGGGACACGCTGACCGGGGAGCTGTTTTTT.